This is a list of T cell receptor beta chains from one sample in a study of identical twins. TCRdb used MiXCR to reprocess the 5' RACE reads, holding one entry per CDR3 protein. Of 500,000 to 600,000 distinct CDR3 sequences listed, around 20% are singletons. The same sample was also used in a study of T cells expressing NK-cell markers.

What was sequenced was CD4+ T cells sorted from blood. Receptors originate from a woman younger than 35 in good health. CDR3s include the opening cysteine and the closing phenylalanine or tryptophan. D genes are given only for firm matches. A clone size is listed for some rows: how often the clone was seen (once, few, many), or a class if it is expanded.

J gene | CDR3 length | V gene | D gene | clone size | CDR3 protein | CDR3 DNA
TRBJ1-5 | 14 | TRBV7-2 | NA | few | CASSRQTRNQPQHF | TGTGCCAGCAGCCGACAGACTCGCAATCAGCCCCAGCATTTT
TRBJ1-1 | 15 | TRBV7-9 | NA | NA | CASSLGVSENTEAFF | TGTGCCAGCAGCTTAGGGGTTAGTGAGAACACTGAAGCTTTCTTT
TRBJ1-1 | 12 | TRBV30 | NA | NA | CAWSVLGVGAFF | TGTGCCTGGAGTGTTCTTGGAGTAGGAGCTTTCTTT
TRBJ2-4 | 14 | TRBV5-6 | TRBD1 | NA | CASSNRDRGNIQYF | TGTGCCAGCAGCAACCGGGACAGGGGCAACATTCAGTACTTC
TRBJ1-2 | 18 | TRBV11-1 | NA | few | CASSLGLSATAADGGYTF | TGTGCCAGCAGCCTAGGGTTGAGCGCGACCGCCGCGGATGGTGGCTACACCTTC
TRBJ2-2 | 14 | TRBV15 | TRBD1 | NA | CATSTGGNTGELFF | TGTGCCACCAGCACAGGGGGGAACACCGGGGAGCTGTTTTTT
TRBJ2-1 | 13 | TRBV30 | NA | few | CAWRTSSYNEQFF | TGTGCCTGGCGAACTAGCTCCTACAATGAGCAGTTCTTC
TRBJ2-3 | 17 | TRBV4-3 | NA | few | CASSQESMGRSTDTQYF | TGCGCCAGCAGCCAAGAGTCCATGGGACGGAGCACAGATACGCAGTATTTT
TRBJ2-6 | 18 | TRBV12-3/TRBV12-4 | NA | few | CASSLAAGRRSGANVLTF | TGTGCCAGCAGTTTAGCGGCCGGACGCCGCTCTGGGGCCAACGTCCTGACTTTC
TRBJ2-6 | 15 | TRBV6-5 | NA | few | CASSYEGAGANVLTF | TGTGCCAGCAGTTATGAAGGAGCTGGGGCCAACGTCCTGACTTTC
TRBJ2-7 | 13 | TRBV7-6 | NA | many | CASSAAVGGEQYF | TGTGCCAGCAGCGCAGCGGTGGGGGGCGAGCAGTACTTC
TRBJ1-3 | 17 | TRBV18 | TRBD1 | many | CASSASGTAASGNTIYF | TGTGCCAGCTCCGCGTCCGGGACAGCCGCGTCTGGAAACACCATATATTTT
TRBJ2-1 | 13 | TRBV6-1 | TRBD1 | NA | CASINSGGNEQFF | TGTGCCAGCATAAATTCAGGGGGCAATGAGCAGTTCTTC
TRBJ1-4 | 13 | TRBV10-3 | NA | many | CAIKPDRGEKLFF | TGTGCCATCAAACCCGACCGGGGTGAAAAACTGTTTTTT
TRBJ2-3 | 14 | TRBV20-1 | NA | NA | CSAMSGTNQYTQYF | TGCAGTGCTATGTCCGGGACCAACCAATATACGCAGTATTTT
TRBJ1-1 | 15 | TRBV7-2 | TRBD1 | NA | CASSSHPQGAGEAFF | TGTGCCAGCAGCTCACACCCTCAGGGGGCCGGTGAAGCTTTCTTT
TRBJ1-1 | 14 | TRBV29-1 | NA | NA | CSVEEAGSYTEAFF | TGCAGCGTTGAAGAGGCAGGGTCCTACACTGAAGCTTTCTTT
TRBJ2-2 | 14 | TRBV12-3/TRBV12-4 | NA | few | CASSLAREAGELFF | TGTGCCAGCAGTTTGGCCCGGGAAGCCGGGGAGCTGTTTTTT
TRBJ1-5 | 15 | TRBV6-1 | TRBD1 | few | CASSLKTGGGQPQHF | TGTGCCAGCAGCCTAAAGACAGGGGGCGGTCAGCCCCAGCATTTT
TRBJ2-1 | 13 | TRBV6-5 | NA | few | CASSFTFANEQFF | TGTGCCAGCAGTTTCACTTTCGCCAATGAGCAGTTCTTC
TRBJ2-7 | 16 | TRBV7-9 | NA | NA | CASSLEASGTGREQYF | TGTGCCAGCAGCTTAGAAGCGTCGGGCACGGGGAGAGAGCAGTACTTC
TRBJ2-1 | 12 | TRBV6-6 | NA | NA | CASRRANDEQFF | TGTGCCAGCCGGAGGGCCAACGATGAGCAGTTCTTC